This T cell receptor (beta chain) was identified during a study of Graves' ophthalmopathy and Graves' hyperthyroidism. Amplification of the TCR beta CDR3 regions used RNA transcripts (as template). In the first round, RT-PCR was carried out with HTBI primers, and a multiplex PCR formed the second round. Each CDR3 protein gets one entry after TCRdb re-called the multiplex PCR reads with MiXCR. The table has fewer than 70,000 distinct CDR3 sequences, approximately 50% seen once; the top ten hold 4.7%. As concerns this clonotype: Its antigen is not identified. The DNA is omitted, as the CDR3 cannot be located on it reliably, and the CDR3 follows TCRdb's listing.

Study-wide results and limits: Most thyroid clonotypes expanded beyond 0.001 frequency were also found in blood.

This sequence originates from an adult woman with Graves' ophthalmopathy. Sequencing was carried out using peripheral blood.

This CDR3 reads CAWSVGQGAHGDTF. This rearrangement joins TRBV30 to TRBJ1-2; whether TRBD1, the table's D call, matches the DNA was not checked. CDR1 and CDR2 from the germline V gene are GTSNPN and SVGIG (reference sequence). From its first to its last residue, the CDR3 has 14 amino acids.